The 8 T cell receptor beta chains listed next were all sequenced from one sample in a study of blood T cell repertoires in COVID-19. This table comes from immunoSEQ multiplex PCR, and its TCRdb copy is limited to in-frame clones, with some not included. The data contain roughly 260,000 clones, about 91% of them singletons. Source material: peripheral blood. The receptors were gathered from a person aged 18 to 35 with COVID-19, enrolled during active disease.

In its sample, this clone was seen a few times. The chain links TRBV15 to TRBJ2-5; 8 bases are shared with TRBD2. CDR3 length equals 15 residues. V lost 5 bases to trimming and J lost 5 bases; unmatched junction nucleotides: 10. The V gene's germline CDR1 is LNHNV and CDR2 YYDKDF (reference sequence). The CDR3 loop reads CATSDFVSGVETQYF. For the CDR3, the DNA is TGTGCCACCAGCGATTTCGTTAGCGGGGTGGAGACCCAGTACTTC.

The chain is built from TRBV6-1 and TRBJ2-7; possible D gene TRBD1, 6 bases. Germline CDR1 and CDR2: MNHNS and SASEGT. CDR3 size: 15 residues. Trimming shortened V by 2 bases and J by 3 bases, and 14 bases separated the two germline ends. As DNA, the CDR3 is TGTGCCAGCAGTGAATGGACAGCCGTCGACTACGAGCAGTACTTC. Translating it yields CASSEWTAVDYEQYF.

This clone appeared a single time. The V gene is TRBV28, the J gene TRBJ2-5; TRBD2 agrees at 10 bases. The ends lost 7 bases at V and 4 bases at J; junction bases unmatched: 9. The CDR3 has 15 residues. Germline V gene data show CDR1 as MDHEN and CDR2 as SYDVKM. CDR3 nucleotide sequence: TGTGCCAGCATCCCTAGCGGGAGTCTGCGAGAGACCCAGTACTTC. It encodes CASIPSGSLRETQYF. Combining the CDR3 with reference TRBV28 and TRBJ2-5 gives the whole variable domain DVKVTQSSRYLVKRTGEKVFLECVQDMDHENMFWYRQDPGLGLRLIYFSYDVKMKEKGDIPEGYSVSREKKERFSLILESASTNQTSMYLCASIPSGSLRETQYFGPGTRLLVL.

V usage is TRBV11-1 and J usage is TRBJ2-1; maybe TRBD2 (5 bases). The CDR3 is 12 amino acids. Per the germline V gene, CDR1 is SGHAT and CDR2 is FQDESV (reference sequence). Trimming took off 0 bases at V and 10 bases at J, with 7 bases between the two ends. For the CDR3, the DNA is TGTGCCAGCAGCTTAGCTGGCGGGGAGCAGTTCTTC. Amino acid sequence: CASSLAGGEQFF.

This sequence joins TRBV7-9 and TRBJ1-1, with TRBD1 identical over 7 bases. Per the germline V gene, CDR1 is SEHNR and CDR2 is FQNEAQ (reference sequence). The CDR3 sequence is 15 residues long. V shed 2 bases and J 8 bases; nucleotides not matched to a gene: 11. Written as DNA, the CDR3 is TGTGCCAGCAGCTTACTTAGTAGGGGGCACCTGGAAGCTTTCTTT. It specifies CASSLLSRGHLEAFF.

CDR3 sequence: CASSPSGGNTEAFF. DNA for the CDR3: TGTGCCAGCAGCCCTTCAGGGGGGAACACTGAAGCTTTCTTT. The chain is built from TRBV7-9 and TRBJ1-1; 7 bases are shared with TRBD1. The CDR3 covers 14 residues. In germline, CDR1 is SEHNR, CDR2 FQNEAQ (reference sequence). Trimming took 5 bases from V and 1 from J; bases not matched to a gene: 4.

The CDR3 loop reads CASSPLAGAIDEQFF. CDR3 bases: TGTGCCAGCAGTCCACTAGCGGGAGCCATCGATGAGCAGTTCTTC. The chain links TRBV7-2 to TRBJ2-1; 11 positions agree with TRBD2. The J segment lost 8 bases and the V segment lost 6 bases, leaving 9 bases of the junction unmatched. The germline CDR1 and CDR2 sequences are SGHTA and FQGNSA. The CDR3 has 15 amino acids. Full variable domain (outside the CDR3, taken from reference TRBV7-2 and TRBJ2-1): GAGVSQSPSNKVTEKGKDVELRCDPISGHTALYWYRQSLGQGLEFLIYFQGNSAPDKSGLPSDRFSAERTGGSVSTLTIQRTQQEDSAVYLCASSPLAGAIDEQFFGPGTRLTVL.

V is TRBV5-5 and J is TRBJ2-7; possible D gene TRBD1, 6 bases. The germline gives CDR1 SGHKS, CDR2 YYEKEE (reference sequence). The CDR3 contains 15 residues. V was cut by 0 bases and J by 3 bases, with 13 bases left in between. The CDR3 loop is CASSLGRDIIYEQYF. Here the CDR3 DNA reads TGTGCCAGCAGCTTGGGACGGGACATAATCTACGAGCAGTACTTC.